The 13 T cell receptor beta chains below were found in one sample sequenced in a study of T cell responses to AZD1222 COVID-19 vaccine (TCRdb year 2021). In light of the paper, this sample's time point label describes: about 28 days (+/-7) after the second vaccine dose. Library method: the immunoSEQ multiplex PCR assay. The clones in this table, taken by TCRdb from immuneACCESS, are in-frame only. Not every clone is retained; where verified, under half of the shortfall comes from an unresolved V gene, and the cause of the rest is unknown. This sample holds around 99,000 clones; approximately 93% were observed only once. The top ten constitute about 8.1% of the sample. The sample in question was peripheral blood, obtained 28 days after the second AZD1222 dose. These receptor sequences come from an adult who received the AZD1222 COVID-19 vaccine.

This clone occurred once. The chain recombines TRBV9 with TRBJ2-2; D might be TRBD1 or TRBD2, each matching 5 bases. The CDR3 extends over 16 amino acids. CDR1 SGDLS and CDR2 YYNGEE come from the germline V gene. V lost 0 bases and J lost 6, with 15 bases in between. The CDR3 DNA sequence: TGTGCCAGCAGCGTAGTGGTAGGGCAGGGAGCCGGGGAGCTGTTTTTT. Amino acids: CASSVVVGQGAGELFF.

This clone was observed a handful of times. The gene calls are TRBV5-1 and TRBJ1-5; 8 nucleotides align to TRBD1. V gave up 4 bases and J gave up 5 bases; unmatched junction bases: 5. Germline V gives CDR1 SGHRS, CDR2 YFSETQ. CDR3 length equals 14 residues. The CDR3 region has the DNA TGCGCCAGCAGCGTCCACAGGGGGGATCAGCCCCAGCATTTT. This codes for CASSVHRGDQPQHF.

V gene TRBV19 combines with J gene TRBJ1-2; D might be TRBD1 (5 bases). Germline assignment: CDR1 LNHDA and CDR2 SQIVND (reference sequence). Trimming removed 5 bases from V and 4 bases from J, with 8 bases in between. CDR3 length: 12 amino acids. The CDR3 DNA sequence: TGTGCCAGTAGTGGGACGGCCTATGGCTACACCTTC. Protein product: CASSGTAYGYTF.

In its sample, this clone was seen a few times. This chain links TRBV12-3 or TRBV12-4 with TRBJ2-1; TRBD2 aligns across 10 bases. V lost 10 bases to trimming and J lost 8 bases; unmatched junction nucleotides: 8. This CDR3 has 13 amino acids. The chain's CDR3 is CATGVAGGYEQFF. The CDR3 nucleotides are TGTGCCACCGGGGTAGCGGGAGGCTATGAGCAGTTCTTC.

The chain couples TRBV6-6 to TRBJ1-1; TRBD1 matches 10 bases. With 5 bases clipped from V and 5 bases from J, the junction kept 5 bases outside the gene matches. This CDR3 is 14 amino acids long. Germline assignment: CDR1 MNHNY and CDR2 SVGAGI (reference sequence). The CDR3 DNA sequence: TGTGCCAGCAGTCGGGACAGGGGAGGGACTGAAGCTTTCTTT. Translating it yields CASSRDRGGTEAFF.

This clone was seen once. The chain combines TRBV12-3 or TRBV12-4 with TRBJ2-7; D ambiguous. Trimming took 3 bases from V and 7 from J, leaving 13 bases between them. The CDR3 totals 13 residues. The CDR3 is CASSFRAPREQYF. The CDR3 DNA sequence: TGTGCCAGCAGTTTCCGGGCGCCGAGAGAGCAGTACTTC.

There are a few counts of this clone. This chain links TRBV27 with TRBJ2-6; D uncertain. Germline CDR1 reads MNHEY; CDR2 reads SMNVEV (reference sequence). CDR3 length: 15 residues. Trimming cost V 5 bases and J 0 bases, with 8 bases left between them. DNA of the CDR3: TGTGCCAGCAGTCTAGACAACTCTGGGGCCAACGTCCTGACTTTC. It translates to CASSLDNSGANVLTF.

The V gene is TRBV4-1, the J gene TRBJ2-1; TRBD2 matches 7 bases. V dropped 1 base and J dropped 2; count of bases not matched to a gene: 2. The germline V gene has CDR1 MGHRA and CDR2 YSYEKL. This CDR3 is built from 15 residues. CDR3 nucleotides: TGCGCCAGCAGCCAAGTAACTAGCGCCTACAATGAGCAGTTCTTC. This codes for CASSQVTSAYNEQFF.

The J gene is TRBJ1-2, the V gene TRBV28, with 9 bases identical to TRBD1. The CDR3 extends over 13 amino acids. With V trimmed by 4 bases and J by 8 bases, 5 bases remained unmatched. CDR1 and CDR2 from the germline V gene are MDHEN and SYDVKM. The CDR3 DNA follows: TGTGCCAGCAGTTCCACAGGGGGCAGGGGCTACACCTTC. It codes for CASSSTGGRGYTF.

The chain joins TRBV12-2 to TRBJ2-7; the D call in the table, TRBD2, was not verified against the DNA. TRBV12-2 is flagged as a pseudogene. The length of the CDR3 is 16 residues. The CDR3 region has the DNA TGTGCAAGTCGCCATACTAGCGGGGGCCTCCTCTACGAGCAGTACTTC. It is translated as CASRHTSGGLLYEQYF.

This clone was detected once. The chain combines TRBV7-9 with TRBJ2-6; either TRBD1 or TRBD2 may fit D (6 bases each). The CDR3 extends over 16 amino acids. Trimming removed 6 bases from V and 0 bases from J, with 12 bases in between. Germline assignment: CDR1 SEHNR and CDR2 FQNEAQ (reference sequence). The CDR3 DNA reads TGTGCCAGCAGTAGGGGGGCCTCCTCTGGGGCCAACGTCCTGACTTTC. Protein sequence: CASSRGASSGANVLTF.

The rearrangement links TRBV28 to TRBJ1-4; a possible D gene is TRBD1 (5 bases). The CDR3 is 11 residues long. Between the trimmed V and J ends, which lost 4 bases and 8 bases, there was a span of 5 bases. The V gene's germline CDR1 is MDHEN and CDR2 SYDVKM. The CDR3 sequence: CASSSGEKLFF. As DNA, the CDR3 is TGTGCCAGCAGTTCAGGGGAAAAACTGTTTTTT.

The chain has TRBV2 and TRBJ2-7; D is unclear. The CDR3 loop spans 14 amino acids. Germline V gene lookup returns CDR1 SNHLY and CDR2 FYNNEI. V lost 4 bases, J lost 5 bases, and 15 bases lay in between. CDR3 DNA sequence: TGTGCCAGCAGTGGTCAACCGGGTCCGAACGAGCAGTACTTC. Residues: CASSGQPGPNEQYF.